A selection of T cell receptor beta chains follows, all from one sample in a study of identical twins. TCRdb analysed the 5' RACE reads with MiXCR anew, one entry per CDR3 protein. The sample yields approximately 230,000 distinct CDR3 sequences, 6.5% seen once. These sequences were also reported in another study, on T cells expressing NK-cell markers.

Sequenced input: CD8+ T cells sorted from blood. These receptors were collected from a woman in her late teens or twenties in good health. Each CDR3 is given with its conserved first and last residue. D genes are given only for firm matches. Where a row states a size, it is once, few, many or the class of an expanded clone; other rows omit it.

size: NA; J: TRBJ2-6; D: NA; V: TRBV5-6; DNA: TGTGCCAGCAGCTTGGACGCAGGCTCTGGGGCCAACGTCCTGACTTTC; CDR3: CASSLDAGSGANVLTF
size: many; J: TRBJ1-1; D: NA; V: TRBV3-1; DNA: TGTGCCAGCAGCCAGGTGGGGGCCCCGAACACTGAAGCTTTCTTT; CDR3: CASSQVGAPNTEAFF
size: many; J: TRBJ2-3; D: TRBD2; V: TRBV5-5; DNA: TGTGCCAGCAGCTTGGGTAGCGGGGATACGCAGTATTTT; CDR3: CASSLGSGDTQYF
size: NA; J: TRBJ2-5; D: NA; V: TRBV10-2; DNA: TGCGCCAGCAAAGGTAGCCAAGAGACCCAGTACTTC; CDR3: CASKGSQETQYF
size: NA; J: TRBJ2-7; D: NA; V: TRBV7-9; DNA: TGTGCCAGCGCTAGCGTGGCCGAGCAGTACTTC; CDR3: CASASVAEQYF
size: NA; J: TRBJ1-1; D: NA; V: TRBV9; DNA: TGTGCCAGCAGCGCGAGGGACGGTCAGAACACTGAAGCTTTCTTT; CDR3: CASSARDGQNTEAFF
size: few; J: TRBJ2-3; D: NA; V: TRBV7-8; DNA: TGTGCCAGCAGCCAGGGTCATTCAGATACGCAGTATTTT; CDR3: CASSQGHSDTQYF
size: NA; J: TRBJ2-1; D: TRBD2; V: TRBV3-1; DNA: TGTGCCAGCAGCCGCCTCGGGGGGCGGGAGGGTTACAATGAGCAGTTCTTC; CDR3: CASSRLGGREGYNEQFF
size: few; J: TRBJ1-5; D: NA; V: TRBV27; DNA: TGTGCCAGCAGTTTATATGGGGTGGGCAATCAGCCCCAGCATTTT; CDR3: CASSLYGVGNQPQHF
size: few; J: TRBJ2-7; D: NA; V: TRBV5-5; DNA: TGTGCCAGCAGCTTATGGACTGGGGGAGGCTACGAGCAGTACTTC; CDR3: CASSLWTGGGYEQYF
size: many; J: TRBJ2-3; D: NA; V: TRBV10-2; DNA: TGCGCCAGCAGTGTGCTAGCGAGAGCCACAGATACGCAGTATTTT; CDR3: CASSVLARATDTQYF
size: many; J: TRBJ1-2; D: NA; V: TRBV12-3/TRBV12-4; DNA: TGTGCCAGCAGTTTTGGGAGGGGATATGGCTACACCTTC; CDR3: CASSFGRGYGYTF
size: NA; J: TRBJ1-2; D: NA; V: TRBV19; DNA: TGTGCCAGTAGTATAACAGGGTCTAACTATGGCTACACCTTC; CDR3: CASSITGSNYGYTF
size: few; J: TRBJ1-5; D: NA; V: TRBV29-1; DNA: TGCAGCGTTGTGGGAGTCACCTCTTTCAATCAGCCCCAGCATTTT; CDR3: CSVVGVTSFNQPQHF
size: many; J: TRBJ2-2; D: NA; V: TRBV27; DNA: TGTGCCATTCGGACCTACACCGGGGAGCTGTTTTTT; CDR3: CAIRTYTGELFF
size: NA; J: TRBJ1-6; D: NA; V: TRBV7-9; DNA: TGTGCCAGCAGTCCCCCCTCAAATTCACCCCTCCACTTT; CDR3: CASSPPSNSPLHF
size: NA; J: TRBJ1-2; D: TRBD1; V: TRBV15; DNA: TGTGCCACCAGCAGCGAACACAGGGGGACTGGCTACACCTTC; CDR3: CATSSEHRGTGYTF
size: many; J: TRBJ2-1; D: NA; V: TRBV10-3; DNA: TGTGCCATCAGGCCGGGATCGGAATTCGGTGAGCAGTTCTTC; CDR3: CAIRPGSEFGEQFF
size: NA; J: TRBJ2-1; D: TRBD2; V: TRBV3-1; DNA: TGTGCCAGCAGCCTACGTCCCGGGACTAGCGGGGGGGCCGATGAGCAGTTCTTC; CDR3: CASSLRPGTSGGADEQFF
size: many; J: TRBJ1-2; D: TRBD1; V: TRBV9; DNA: TGTGCCAGCAGCGTAGGACAGGGCCACTATGGCTACACCTTC; CDR3: CASSVGQGHYGYTF
size: NA; J: TRBJ2-7; D: TRBD2; V: TRBV6-5; DNA: TGTGCCAGCAGTTTCACTAGCGAACAATCCTACGAGCAGTACTTC; CDR3: CASSFTSEQSYEQYF
size: NA; J: TRBJ2-1; D: NA; V: TRBV27; DNA: TGTGCCAGCAGTTTACAATACTCCTACAATGAGCAGTTCTTC; CDR3: CASSLQYSYNEQFF
size: many; J: TRBJ2-5; D: TRBD2; V: TRBV7-9; DNA: TGTGCCAGCAGCTTAGTACTAGCGTCGGAGACCCAGTACTTC; CDR3: CASSLVLASETQYF
size: few; J: TRBJ2-1; D: NA; V: TRBV15; DNA: TGTGCCACCAGCGAAACGACTATTGCCCCCTACAATGAGCAGTTCTTC; CDR3: CATSETTIAPYNEQFF
size: NA; J: TRBJ1-5; D: NA; V: TRBV20-1; DNA: TGCAGTGCGCTCGGGGAGAGGATCACCAGACTAAGCAATCAGCCCCAGCATTTT; CDR3: CSALGERITRLSNQPQHF
size: NA; J: TRBJ2-3; D: NA; V: TRBV20-1; DNA: TGCTGTGCTAGGGACACGAGAGGCACTAGCACAGATACGCAGTATTTT; CDR3: CCARDTRGTSTDTQYF
size: many; J: TRBJ2-1; D: TRBD2; V: TRBV9; DNA: TGTGCCAGCAGCGTATCTAGCGGGAGTTTGGGTGAGCAGTTCTTC; CDR3: CASSVSSGSLGEQFF
size: NA; J: TRBJ2-3; D: NA; V: TRBV2; DNA: TGTGCCAGCAGTGCCTCGGAGGGGGGAACAGATACGCAGTATTTT; CDR3: CASSASEGGTDTQYF
size: few; J: TRBJ2-1; D: NA; V: TRBV3-1; DNA: TGTGCCAGCAGCCCACTCGAGCGGGCCCCTACCTTTGAGCAGTTCTTC; CDR3: CASSPLERAPTFEQFF
size: few; J: TRBJ2-1; D: NA; V: TRBV6-2/TRBV6-3; DNA: TGTGCCAGCAGTTTAGTGGGGTCGCGGTTCAATGAGCAGTTCTTC; CDR3: CASSLVGSRFNEQFF
size: NA; J: TRBJ2-7; D: TRBD2; V: TRBV20-1; DNA: TGCAGTGCTAGAGGCGGGCGGGGGGGTAAGAACCGACTCTACGAGCAGTACTTC; CDR3: CSARGGRGGKNRLYEQYF
size: NA; J: TRBJ1-2; D: NA; V: TRBV7-2; DNA: TGTGCCAGCAGCGTTCCGGCTAACTATGGCTACACCTTC; CDR3: CASSVPANYGYTF
size: NA; J: TRBJ2-3; D: TRBD1; V: TRBV6-1; DNA: TGTGCCAGCGGATTTTTGGACAGGGCGGACACAGATACGCAGTATTTT; CDR3: CASGFLDRADTDTQYF
size: many; J: TRBJ1-5; D: NA; V: TRBV20-1; DNA: TGCAGTGCGGACTCAGGGGACTACAATCAGCCCCAGCATTTT; CDR3: CSADSGDYNQPQHF
size: few; J: TRBJ1-2; D: TRBD1; V: TRBV20-1; DNA: TGCAGTGCTAGAGATTACAGGGGAAACTATGGCTACACCTTC; CDR3: CSARDYRGNYGYTF
size: NA; J: TRBJ1-4; D: NA; V: TRBV11-3; DNA: TGTGCCAGCAGCGGACGGGACCGGGAGTACTATGAAAAACTGTTTTTT; CDR3: CASSGRDREYYEKLFF
size: many; J: TRBJ2-1; D: TRBD2; V: TRBV11-3; DNA: TGTGCCAGCAGCTTAGTCAGCGGGGGGTCCTACAATGAGCAGTTCTTC; CDR3: CASSLVSGGSYNEQFF
size: few; J: TRBJ1-3; D: TRBD1; V: TRBV29-1; DNA: TGCAGCGTCGGGGGGACAGGCGAGGGCTCTGGAAACACCATATATTTT; CDR3: CSVGGTGEGSGNTIYF
size: few; J: TRBJ1-4; D: NA; V: TRBV10-2; DNA: TGCGCCAGCAGTGAGTCGACGGGGGATGATAGAAAACTGTTTTTT; CDR3: CASSESTGDDRKLFF
size: NA; J: TRBJ2-7; D: TRBD1; V: TRBV27; DNA: TGTGCCAGCAGTTGGACAGGGATGCACGAGCAGTACTTC; CDR3: CASSWTGMHEQYF
size: few; J: TRBJ2-7; D: TRBD1; V: TRBV14; DNA: TGTGCCAGCAGCCTGGACAGGGGCGTCGAGCAGTACTTC; CDR3: CASSLDRGVEQYF
size: few; J: TRBJ1-2; D: NA; V: TRBV12-3/TRBV12-4; DNA: TGTGCCAGCAGAAGACACGTTCCTAGCGGCTACACCTTC; CDR3: CASRRHVPSGYTF
size: few; J: TRBJ2-1; D: NA; V: TRBV6-1; DNA: TGTGCCAGCAGTGAAGCAGCCGGGACTTTCCGCTACAATGAGCAGTTCTTC; CDR3: CASSEAAGTFRYNEQFF
size: NA; J: TRBJ2-3; D: NA; V: TRBV10-1; DNA: TGCGCCAGCAGTGAGGGAGACTCAGGGACGCAGTATTTT; CDR3: CASSEGDSGTQYF
size: many; J: TRBJ1-2; D: NA; V: TRBV3-1; DNA: TGCGCCAGCAGCCAAGCAGGGGATGGCTACACCTTC; CDR3: CASSQAGDGYTF
size: many; J: TRBJ2-7; D: TRBD2; V: TRBV20-1; DNA: TGCAGTGCAAATAGCGGGAGAGAGCCCTACGAGCAGTACTTC; CDR3: CSANSGREPYEQYF
size: few; J: TRBJ2-3; D: TRBD2; V: TRBV12-3/TRBV12-4; DNA: TGTGCCAGCAGTTTAGCTCAGGGAGGGGATACGCAGTATTTT; CDR3: CASSLAQGGDTQYF
size: many; J: TRBJ2-7; D: NA; V: TRBV3-1; DNA: TGTGCCAGCAGCCAAGTTTACCCTGCGCCGAACAAACGTGAGCAGTACTTC; CDR3: CASSQVYPAPNKREQYF
size: many; J: TRBJ1-2; D: NA; V: TRBV27; DNA: TGTGCCAGCAGAGTTTATCGGAGAGGGGTTGGTATTGGCTACACCTTC; CDR3: CASRVYRRGVGIGYTF
size: many; J: TRBJ2-3; D: NA; V: TRBV5-1; DNA: TGCGCCAGCAGCTTGGAGACCCCTTCCTCGTTTAGCACAGATACGCAGTATTTT; CDR3: CASSLETPSSFSTDTQYF
size: NA; J: TRBJ2-5; D: NA; V: TRBV20-1; DNA: TGCAGTGCTAGAGATCCGAGTAGCGGAGAGACCCAGTACTTC; CDR3: CSARDPSSGETQYF
size: many; J: TRBJ2-1; D: TRBD2; V: TRBV27; DNA: TGTGCCAGCTCAATTGCGGGAGGCGGCTACAATGAGCAGTTCTTC; CDR3: CASSIAGGGYNEQFF
size: few; J: TRBJ1-1; D: NA; V: TRBV3-1; DNA: TGTGCCAGCAGCCATCCAGCTTCGGGGGTCGACACTGAAGCTTTCTTT; CDR3: CASSHPASGVDTEAFF
size: NA; J: TRBJ1-5; D: NA; V: TRBV7-8; DNA: TGTGCCAGCAGCCCCGACGGGGGAAGTCAGCCCCAGCATTTT; CDR3: CASSPDGGSQPQHF